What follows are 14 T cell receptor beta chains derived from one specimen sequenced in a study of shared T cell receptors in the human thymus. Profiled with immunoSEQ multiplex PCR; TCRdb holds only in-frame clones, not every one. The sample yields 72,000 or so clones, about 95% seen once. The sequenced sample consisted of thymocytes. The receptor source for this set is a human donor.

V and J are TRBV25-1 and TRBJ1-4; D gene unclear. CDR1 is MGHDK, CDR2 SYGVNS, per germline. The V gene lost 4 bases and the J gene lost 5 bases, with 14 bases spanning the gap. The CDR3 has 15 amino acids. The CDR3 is CASSVSLTDNEKLFF. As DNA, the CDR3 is TGTGCCAGCAGTGTCTCTTTAACAGACAATGAAAAACTGTTTTTT. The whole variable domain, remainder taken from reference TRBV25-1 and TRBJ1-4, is EADIYQTPRYLVIGTGKKITLECSQTMGHDKMYWYQQDPGMELHLIHYSYGVNSTEKGDLSSESTVSRIRTEHFPLTLESARPSHTSQYLCASSVSLTDNEKLFFGSGTQLSVL.

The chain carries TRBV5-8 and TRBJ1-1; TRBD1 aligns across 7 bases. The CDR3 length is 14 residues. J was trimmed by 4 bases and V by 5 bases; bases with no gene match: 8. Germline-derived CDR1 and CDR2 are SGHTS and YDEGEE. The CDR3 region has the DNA TGTGCCAGCAGACCTGAGACAGGGATCACTGAAGCTTTCTTT. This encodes CASRPETGITEAFF.

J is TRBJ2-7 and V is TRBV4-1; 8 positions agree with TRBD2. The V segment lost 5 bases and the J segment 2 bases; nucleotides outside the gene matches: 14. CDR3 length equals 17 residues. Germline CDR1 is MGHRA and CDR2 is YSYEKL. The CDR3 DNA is TGCGCCAGCAGCGACCTTCAAACTAGCGGACCAGCCTACGAGCAGTACTTC. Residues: CASSDLQTSGPAYEQYF.

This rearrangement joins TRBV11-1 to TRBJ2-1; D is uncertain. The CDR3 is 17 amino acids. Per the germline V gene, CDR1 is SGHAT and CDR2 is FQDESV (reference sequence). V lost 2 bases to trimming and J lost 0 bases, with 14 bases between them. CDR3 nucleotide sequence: TGTGCCAGCAGCTTAAAGCCAAGCCGTAGCTCCTACAATGAGCAGTTCTTC. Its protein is CASSLKPSRSSYNEQFF.

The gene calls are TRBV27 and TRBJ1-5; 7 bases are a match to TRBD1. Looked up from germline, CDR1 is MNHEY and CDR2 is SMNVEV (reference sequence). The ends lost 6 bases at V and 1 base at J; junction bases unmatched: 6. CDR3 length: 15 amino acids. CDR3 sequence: CASRPDRRSNQPQHF. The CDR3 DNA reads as TGTGCCAGCAGACCGGACAGGCGGAGCAATCAGCCCCAGCATTTT.

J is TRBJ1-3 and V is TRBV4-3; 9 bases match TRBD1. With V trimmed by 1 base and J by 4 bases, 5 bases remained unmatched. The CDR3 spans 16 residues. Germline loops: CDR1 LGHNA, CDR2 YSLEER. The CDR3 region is CASSQGWTGDGNTIYF. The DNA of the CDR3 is TGCGCCAGCAGCCAAGGGTGGACAGGGGACGGAAACACCATATATTTT.

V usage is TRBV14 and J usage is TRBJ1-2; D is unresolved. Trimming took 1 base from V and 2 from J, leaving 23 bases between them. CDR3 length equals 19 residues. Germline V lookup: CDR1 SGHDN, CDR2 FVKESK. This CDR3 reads CASSQVKDLGFGSNYGYTF. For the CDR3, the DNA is TGTGCCAGCAGCCAAGTAAAGGACCTAGGGTTTGGAAGCAACTATGGCTACACCTTC.

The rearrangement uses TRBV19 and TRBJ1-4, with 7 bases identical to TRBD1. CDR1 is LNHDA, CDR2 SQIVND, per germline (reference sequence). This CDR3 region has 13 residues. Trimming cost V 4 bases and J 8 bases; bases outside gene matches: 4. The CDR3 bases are TGTGCCAGTAGTAACCAGGGGGAGGAAAAACTGTTTTTT. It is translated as CASSNQGEEKLFF. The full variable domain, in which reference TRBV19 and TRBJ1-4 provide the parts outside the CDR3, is DGGITQSPKYLFRKEGQNVTLSCEQNLNHDAMYWYRQDPGQGLRLIYYSQIVNDFQKGDIAEGYSVSREKKESFPLTVTSAQKNPTAFYLCASSNQGEEKLFFGSGTQLSVL.

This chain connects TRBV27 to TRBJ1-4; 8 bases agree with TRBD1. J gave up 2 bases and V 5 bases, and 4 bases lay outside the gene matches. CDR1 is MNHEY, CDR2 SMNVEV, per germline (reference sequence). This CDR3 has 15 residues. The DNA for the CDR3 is TGTGCCAGCAGTGGAAGGACAGGGACTAATGAAAAACTGTTTTTT. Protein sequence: CASSGRTGTNEKLFF.

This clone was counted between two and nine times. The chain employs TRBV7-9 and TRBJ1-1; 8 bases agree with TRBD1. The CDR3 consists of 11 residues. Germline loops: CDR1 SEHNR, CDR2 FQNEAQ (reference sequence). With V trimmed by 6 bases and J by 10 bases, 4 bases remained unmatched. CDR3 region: CASSFDRGAFF. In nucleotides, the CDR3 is TGTGCCAGCAGTTTCGACAGGGGAGCTTTCTTT. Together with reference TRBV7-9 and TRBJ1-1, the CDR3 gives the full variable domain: DTGVSQNPRHKITKRGQNVTFRCDPISEHNRLYWYRQTLGQGPEFLTYFQNEAQLEKSRLLSDRFSAERPKGSFSTLEIQRTEQGDSAMYLCASSFDRGAFFGQGTRLTVV.

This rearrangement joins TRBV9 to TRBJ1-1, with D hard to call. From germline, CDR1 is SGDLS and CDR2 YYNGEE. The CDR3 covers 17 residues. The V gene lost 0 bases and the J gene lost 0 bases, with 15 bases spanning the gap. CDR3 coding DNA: TGTGCCAGCAGCGTAGAGGAAAAAGCGCAGATGAACACTGAAGCTTTCTTT. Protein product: CASSVEEKAQMNTEAFF.

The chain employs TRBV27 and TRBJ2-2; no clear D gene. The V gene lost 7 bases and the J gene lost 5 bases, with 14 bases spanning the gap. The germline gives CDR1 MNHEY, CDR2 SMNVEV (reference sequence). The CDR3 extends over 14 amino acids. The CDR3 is CASKGTVQTGELFF. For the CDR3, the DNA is TGTGCCAGCAAGGGAACAGTTCAGACCGGGGAGCTGTTTTTT.

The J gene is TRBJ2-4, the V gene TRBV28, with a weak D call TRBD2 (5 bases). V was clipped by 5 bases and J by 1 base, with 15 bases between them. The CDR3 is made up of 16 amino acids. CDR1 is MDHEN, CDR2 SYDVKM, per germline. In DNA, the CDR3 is TGTGCCAGCAGTACTCATGGAGGTTTTGCCAAAAACATTCAGTACTTC. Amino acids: CASSTHGGFAKNIQYF.

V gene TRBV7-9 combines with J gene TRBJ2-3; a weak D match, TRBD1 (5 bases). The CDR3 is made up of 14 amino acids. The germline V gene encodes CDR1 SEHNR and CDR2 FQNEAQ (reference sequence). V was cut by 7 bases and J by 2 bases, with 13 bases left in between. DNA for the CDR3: TGTGCCAGCACGAAGGGGTCGGACACAGATACGCAGTATTTT. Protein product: CASTKGSDTDTQYF.